This record looks at one TCR beta chain sequence and its context. Its antigen is not identified. This sample is part of a study of T cell responses to AZD1222 COVID-19 vaccine. Study-wide findings and caveats: Unmutated variant regions reportedly attract nearly half of all spike-specific TCRs. Compared with day 0, the breadth and depth of the Spike-specific TCR repertoire rose significantly after two doses of AZD1222. In all cases, repertoires were sampled only after the peak T cell response. Most donors were white British, females outnumbered males, and clonal diversity was possibly underestimated.

Germline trimming cut 4 bases from V and 7 bases from J; bases unmatched to any gene: 12. The CDR3 runs 15 residues. Germline loops: CDR1 SGHKS, CDR2 YYEKEE (reference sequence). Repertoires were generated with immunoSEQ multiplex PCR, while TCRdb's copy carries only in-frame clones and drops some. The repertoire holds 140,000 or so clones, with just under 95% as singletons. The starting material was peripheral blood, obtained on day 0 of AZD1222 vaccination. The rearrangement joins TRBV5-5 to TRBJ1-2, with TRBD1 matching 8 bases. The clonotype originates from an adult in good health. CDR3: CASSGQTGVIGGYTF. The CDR3 region has the DNA TGTGCCAGCAGCGGACAGACAGGGGTGATAGGTGGCTACACCTTC.